This TCR beta chain was captured by sequencing in a study of blood T cell repertoires in COVID-19. Data came from immunoSEQ multiplex PCR; TCRdb stores just in-frame clones and leaves some out. The repertoire holds some 150,000 clones, with around four fifths as singletons. The ends lost 3 bases at V and 2 bases at J; junction bases unmatched: 14. Germline V gene data show CDR1 as DFQATT and CDR2 as SNEGSKA (reference sequence). The CDR3 sequence is 17 residues long. The specimen sequenced was PBMCs or T cells enriched from blood (not recorded which). The chain joins TRBV20-1 to TRBJ2-3, with 7 nucleotides matching TRBD2. The TCR sequence derives from a woman between 35 and 50 years old who had recovered from COVID-19. In DNA, the CDR3 is TGCAGTGCTAGTCCCTTGGGACTACCGGGCGTCACAGATACGCAGTATTTT. Amino acids: CSASPLGLPGVTDTQYF.